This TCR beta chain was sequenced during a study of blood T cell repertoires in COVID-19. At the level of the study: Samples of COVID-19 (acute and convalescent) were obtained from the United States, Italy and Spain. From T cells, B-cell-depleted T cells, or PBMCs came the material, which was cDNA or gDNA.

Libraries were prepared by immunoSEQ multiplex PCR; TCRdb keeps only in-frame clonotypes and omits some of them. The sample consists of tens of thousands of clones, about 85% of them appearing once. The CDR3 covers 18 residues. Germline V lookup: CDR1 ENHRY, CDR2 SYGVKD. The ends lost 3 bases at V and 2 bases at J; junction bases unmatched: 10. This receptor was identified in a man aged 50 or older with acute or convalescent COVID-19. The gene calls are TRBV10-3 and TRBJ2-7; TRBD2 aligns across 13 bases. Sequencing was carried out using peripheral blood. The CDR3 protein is CAISDTGLAGWRPYEQYF. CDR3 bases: TGTGCCATCAGTGATACGGGACTAGCGGGGTGGCGCCCCTACGAGCAGTACTTC.